This TCR beta chain was sequenced during a study of identical twins. The CDR3 contains 14 residues. The junction had 8 bases not matched to a gene; V was cut back by 6 bases and J by 8 bases. The germline V gene encodes CDR1 LGHNA and CDR2 YNFKEQ. Through template switching, a universal primer site was introduced, and the cDNA contained unique molecular identifiers. TCRdb fed the 5' RACE reads into MiXCR, producing one record per CDR3 protein. This sample has some 570,000 distinct CDR3 sequences, with about 22% found just once. A few counts support this clonotype. The sample was also linked to a second study, of yellow fever vaccine responses in identical twins.

The receptor was derived from a woman aged 18-29 years in good health. Sample: CD4+ T cells sorted from blood. This chain joins TRBV4-2 and TRBJ2-1; the match to TRBD1 covers 9 bases. CDR3 in amino acids: CASSVGQGFYEQFF. The CDR3 nucleotides read TGTGCCAGCAGTGTCGGACAGGGGTTCTATGAGCAGTTCTTC.